This entry lists 28 T cell receptor beta chains sequenced from one sample in a study of T cells in women clearing cervical HPV infection. This table comes from immunoSEQ multiplex PCR, and its TCRdb copy is limited to in-frame clones, with some not included. The table lists around 13,000 clones. Sequencing used blood buffy coat. These receptors were collected from a woman between 18 and 69 years old with a cervical HPV16 infection that either progressed to CIN3+ or cleared (not recorded which).

In the case of this clone: The read finishes 3 residues shy of the CDR3 end, and the germline J gene is used to complete it. The V gene is TRBV10-3, the J gene TRBJ2-2; 8 positions match TRBD1. Germline V gives CDR1 ENHRY, CDR2 SYGVKD. The CDR3 is made up of 16 amino acids. Losses at the gene ends were 3 bases for V and 4 bases for J; bases not matched to a gene: 7. Partial CDR3 DNA: TGTGCCATCAGTGACCCCAGGGGGCAGGGCACCGGGGAG. Amino acid sequence: CAISDPRGQGTGE. In full, the CDR3 reads CAISDPRGQGTGELFF.

Comments on this clone: The read ends 3 residues shy of where the CDR3 ends; the end is completed using the germline J gene. The genes are TRBV7-3 and TRBJ1-6; 9 nucleotides line up with TRBD1. The germline CDR1 and CDR2 sequences are SGHTA and FQGTGA. The CDR3 has 14 amino acids. V lost 5 bases to trimming and J lost 5 bases; unmatched junction nucleotides: 1. The sequenced part of the CDR3 DNA is TGTGCCAGCAGCCGGACAGGGGATAATTCACCC. Translated, it gives CASSRTGDNSP. The CDR3, in full, reads CASSRTGDNSPLHF.

Measured by frequency, this clone is medium-sized. The CDR3 end lies 3 residues beyond the end of the read and is filled in from the germline J gene. This chain joins TRBV29-1 and TRBJ1-3; 10 nucleotides line up with TRBD1. The ends lost 7 bases at V and 2 bases at J; junction bases unmatched: 2. The CDR3 length is 13 residues. Germline CDR1 SQVTM, CDR2 ANQGSEA. Incomplete CDR3 DNA: TGCAGCGGTGGACAGGGGGCTGGAAACACC. Translating gives CSGGQGAGNT. The whole CDR3 sequence is CSGGQGAGNTIYF.

In regard to this clone: The read ends 3 residues shy of where the CDR3 ends; the end is completed using the germline J gene. This chain links TRBV7-9 with TRBJ1-1; TRBD1 matches 7 bases. The CDR3 is 13 amino acids. Germline values: CDR1 SEHNR, CDR2 FQNEAQ (reference sequence). The covered CDR3 bases are TGTGCCAGCAGCTCCCGGGACAGCCAGAAA. Translated, it gives CASSSRDSQK. In full, the CDR3 is CASSSRDSQKAFF.

Concerning this clone: The CDR3 end lies 3 residues beyond the end of the read and is filled in from the germline J gene. The chain employs TRBV5-1 and TRBJ1-2, with 10 bases identical to TRBD1. The J segment lost 7 bases and the V segment lost 3 bases, leaving 6 bases of the junction unmatched. Germline CDR1 reads SGHRS; CDR2 reads YFSETQ. The CDR3 is made up of 14 amino acids. The covered CDR3 bases are TGCGCCAGCAGCTGGGCCGGGACAGGGGTTGGC. Residues: CASSWAGTGVG. The entire CDR3 sequence reads CASSWAGTGVGYTF. Full variable domain (missing parts from reference TRBV5-1 and TRBJ1-2): KAGVTQTPRYLIKTRGQQVTLSCSPISGHRSVSWYQQTPGQGLQFLFEYFSETQRNKGNFPGRFSGRQFSNSRSEMNVSTLELGDSALYLCASSWAGTGVGYTFGSGTRLTVV.

As regards this clone: The read ends 3 residues before the CDR3 terminus; that terminus is restored from the germline J gene. The J gene is TRBJ1-4, the V gene TRBV30; TRBD1 might be the D (6 bases). Trimming shortened V by 1 base and J by 5 bases, and 8 bases separated the two germline ends. Germline assignment: CDR1 GTSNPN and CDR2 SVGIG (reference sequence). The CDR3 covers 13 residues. The CDR3 spells CAWSGQVNEKLFF. CDR3 DNA (partial): TGTGCCTGGAGTGGACAGGTGAATGAAAAA.

To note about this clone: The read is 3 residues too short to cover the CDR3 end, so that end is filled in from the germline J gene. The chain carries TRBV30 and TRBJ2-2; 9 bases map to TRBD2. There are 14 residues in the CDR3. Germline CDR1 GTSNPN, CDR2 SVGIG (reference sequence). This chain's CDR3 is CAWRAGGGDEKLFF. The CDR3 bases that were read are TGTGCCTGGAGGGCCGGCGGGGGGGACGAAAAG.

In regard to this clone: The read terminates 3 residues ahead of where the CDR3 ends, so the germline J gene completes it. The chain couples TRBV18 to TRBJ1-2; D possibly corresponds to TRBD1 (6 bases). CDR3 length: 19 amino acids. Germline assignment: CDR1 KGHSH and CDR2 LQKENI. The CDR3 protein is CASSPFFVTSGPRTDTYTF. The DNA read from the CDR3 is TGTGCCAGCTCACCATTTTTCGTGACTAGCGGACCTAGGACAGATACC. Filled out from reference TRBV18 and TRBJ1-2, the complete variable domain reads NAGVMQNPRHLVRRRGQEARLRCSPMKGHSHVYWYRQLPEEGLKFMVYLQKENIIDESGMPKERFSAEFPKEGPSILRIQQVVRGDSAAYFCASSPFFVTSGPRTDTYTFGSGTRLTVV.

Details on this clone: The read comes to an end 3 residues before the CDR3 does, leaving the germline J gene to fill in the end. J is TRBJ1-6 and V is TRBV18; TRBD1 aligns across 9 bases. This CDR3 comprises 16 residues. The germline V gene has CDR1 KGHSH and CDR2 LQKENI. Unmatched junction bases numbered 10, after V lost 3 bases and J lost 10 bases. Partial CDR3 DNA: TGTGCCAGCTCACCCCCGGGACAGGGAGGTCAATCACCC. Amino acids: CASSPPGQGGQSP. Given in full, the CDR3 is CASSPPGQGGQSPLHF.

In regard to this clone: The sequenced fragment ends 3 residues before the CDR3 boundary, so the rest is inferred from the germline J gene. The rearrangement links TRBV2 to TRBJ2-3, with 9 bases identical to TRBD1. CDR1 is SNHLY, CDR2 FYNNEI, per germline. After removal of 8 bases from V and 5 bases from J, the junction contained 23 bases not matched to a gene. This CDR3 has 19 residues. The covered CDR3 bases are TGTGCCAGCCACCACTTCTATACCCCACAGGGGGCGGTTGGAGATACG. Translation gives CASHHFYTPQGAVGDT. The complete CDR3 reads CASHHFYTPQGAVGDTQYF. The variable domain in full, completed from reference TRBV2 and TRBJ2-3, reads EPEVTQTPSHQVTQMGQEVILRCVPISNHLYFYWYRQILGQKVEFLVSFYNNEISEKSEIFDDQFSVERPDGSNFTLKIRSTKLEDSAMYFCASHHFYTPQGAVGDTQYFGPGTRLTVL.

In regard to this clone: The read finishes 3 residues shy of the CDR3 end, and the germline J gene is used to complete it. The V call is TRBV6-4, the J call TRBJ2-3, with 8 bases lining up with TRBD2. The germline gives CDR1 MRHNA, CDR2 SNTAGT. The CDR3 totals 14 residues. V lost 3 bases to trimming and J lost 1 base; unmatched junction nucleotides: 0. The CDR3 loop is CASSERGGTDTQYF. The CDR3 bases that were read are TGTGCCAGCAGTGAGCGGGGGGGCACAGATACG.

With respect to this clone: The CDR3 end falls 3 residues outside the read, so it is completed with the germline J gene. The V and J genes are TRBV19 and TRBJ2-4; 12 positions match TRBD1. In germline, CDR1 is LNHDA, CDR2 SQIVND (reference sequence). This CDR3 region has 16 residues. This chain's CDR3 is CASSPGQGAKDYGQYF. The CDR3 DNA, read in part, is TGTGCCAGTAGCCCGGGACAGGGGGCGAAGGACTATGGT.

As for this clone: The CDR3 extends 3 residues past the end of the read, so its final part is completed from the germline J gene. The chain has TRBV18 and TRBJ1-2; 9 bases are shared with TRBD1. Trimming cost V 3 bases and J 1 base; bases outside gene matches: 3. Germline values: CDR1 KGHSH, CDR2 LQKENI. The CDR3 spans 15 residues. The CDR3 is CASSPPGQGNYGYTF. Incomplete CDR3 DNA: TGTGCCAGCTCACCGCCGGGACAGGGTAACTATGGC.

Details on this clone: The read ends 3 residues shy of where the CDR3 ends; the end is completed using the germline J gene. V is TRBV19 and J is TRBJ2-3; TRBD2 matches at 9 bases. In germline, CDR1 is LNHDA, CDR2 SQIVND (reference sequence). The CDR3 length is 16 residues. CDR3 in amino acids: CASSIGGGGSNQPQYF. The sequenced CDR3 bases are TGTGCCAGTAGTATAGGCGGGGGGGGTAGCAATCAGCCG.

A word on this clone: The read ends 3 residues early relative to the CDR3; the germline J gene fills the gap. V is TRBV18 and J is TRBJ1-2, with 7 bases that match TRBD1. This CDR3 comprises 16 residues. CDR1 is KGHSH and CDR2 is LQKENI in the germline V gene. CDR3 amino acids: CASSPPQGKGTDTYTF. The sequenced CDR3 bases are TGTGCCAGCTCACCACCCCAGGGGAAGGGGACAGATACC.

On this clone itself: From the germline J gene comes the end of the CDR3, since the read stops 3 residues before it. The chain carries TRBV5-4 and TRBJ1-2; no clear D. Germline V gene lookup returns CDR1 SGHNT and CDR2 YYREEE (reference sequence). Trimming took 4 bases from V and 7 from J, leaving 8 bases between them. This CDR3 comprises 11 residues. The CDR3 is CASSLGGGYTF. Partial CDR3 DNA: TGTGCCAGCAGCCTTGGCGGTGGC.

About this clone itself: The read ends 3 residues early relative to the CDR3; the germline J gene fills the gap. V usage is TRBV5-1 and J usage is TRBJ1-2, with TRBD1 identical over 7 bases. This CDR3 spans 14 amino acids. The J segment lost 7 bases and the V segment lost 4 bases, leaving 10 bases of the junction unmatched. Germline assignment: CDR1 SGHRS and CDR2 YFSETQ. The sequenced CDR3 bases are TGCGCCAGCAGCATCCGGGACAGCGGCTCTGGC. Translating gives CASSIRDSGSG. In full, the CDR3 is CASSIRDSGSGYTF.

For this clone: The read stops 3 residues short of the end of the CDR3; the missing end is completed from the germline J gene. This rearrangement joins TRBV7-6 to TRBJ1-4; tentatively, D is TRBD1 (5 bases). V was cut by 4 bases and J by 6 bases, with 12 bases left in between. The length of the CDR3 is 14 residues. Looked up from germline, CDR1 is SGHVS and CDR2 is FNYEAQ. Incomplete CDR3 DNA: TGTGCCAGCAGCTCGGTCGGGGGTGATGAAAAA. Amino acids: CASSSVGGDEK. The full CDR3 is CASSSVGGDEKLFF.

As to this clone: The read is 3 residues too short to cover the CDR3 end, so that end is filled in from the germline J gene. The V call is TRBV13, the J call TRBJ2-7; 7 bases line up with TRBD2. Losses at the gene ends were 5 bases for V and 3 bases for J; bases not matched to a gene: 10. CDR1 and CDR2 (germline): PRHDT, FYEKMQ (reference sequence). This CDR3 is built from 15 residues. The CDR3 loop reads CASSPPSSGVYEQYF. CDR3 bases read: TGTGCCAGCAGCCCCCCCTCAAGCGGGGTCTACGAG.

On this clone: The read terminates 3 residues before the CDR3 end, so the remaining end is supplied by the germline J gene. The chain is built from TRBV19 and TRBJ1-5; D is unclear. V lost 5 bases and J 5 bases, leaving 10 bases between the germline ends. Germline assignment: CDR1 LNHDA and CDR2 SQIVND (reference sequence). The length of the CDR3 is 13 residues. CDR3 protein: CASSFQDYQPQHF. Partial CDR3 DNA: TGTGCCAGTAGTTTCCAGGACTATCAGCCC.

With respect to this clone: The read is 3 residues too short to cover the CDR3 end, so that end is filled in from the germline J gene. This rearrangement joins TRBV12-3 or TRBV12-4 to TRBJ2-5, with a weak D call TRBD1 (6 bases). V lost 6 bases to trimming and J lost 5 bases, with 7 bases between them. The CDR3 is 11 amino acids. CDR3 region: CASRDSETQYF. CDR3 DNA, as far as it was read: TGTGCCAGCAGGGACAGTGAGACC.

Notes on this clone: Read sequence stops 3 residues before the CDR3 end, and the germline J gene provides the missing end. The chain recombines TRBV5-1 with TRBJ1-6, with unresolved D. V was trimmed by 4 bases and J by 10 bases, leaving 15 bases between them. The V gene's germline CDR1 is SGHRS and CDR2 YFSETQ. The CDR3 spans 14 residues. The CDR3 is CASSALGEGSPLHF. Incomplete CDR3 DNA: TGCGCCAGCAGCGCCCTTGGAGAGGGCTCACCC.

Notes on this clone: The read terminates 3 residues before the CDR3 end, so the remaining end is supplied by the germline J gene. The chain is built from TRBV2 and TRBJ2-7; D is perhaps TRBD2 (6 bases). The germline V gene encodes CDR1 SNHLY and CDR2 FYNNEI. The germline V and J ends were trimmed by 5 bases and 1 base, with 12 bases remaining between them. This CDR3 has 14 residues. CDR3 protein: CASSRGGGSYEQYF. The CDR3 DNA, read in part, is TGTGCCAGCAGTAGGGGAGGAGGGTCCTACGAG.

Notes on this clone: The read is 3 residues too short to cover the CDR3 end, so that end is filled in from the germline J gene. The rearrangement uses TRBV6-1 and TRBJ1-2, with 8 bases matching TRBD1. This CDR3 region has 14 residues. Germline V gives CDR1 MNHNS, CDR2 SASEGT. The CDR3 sequence: CASSAPGGSYDYTF. The covered CDR3 bases are TGTGCCAGCAGTGCCCCAGGGGGCTCCTACGAC.

CDR3 sequence: CASSLGLQGMATQYF. The part of the CDR3 DNA that was read is TGTGCCAGCAGCTTAGGATTACAGGGGATGGCGACG. The chain uses TRBV7-6 and TRBJ2-3, with 7 nucleotides matching TRBD1. The missing CDR3 end, 3 residues past where the read stops, is filled in from the germline J gene. The CDR3 spans 15 residues. CDR1 SGHVS and CDR2 FNYEAQ come from the germline V gene. Drawing the rest from reference TRBV7-6 and TRBJ2-3, the complete variable domain is GAGVSQSPRYKVTKRGQDVALRCDPISGHVSLYWYRQALGQGPEFLTYFNYEAQQDKSGLPNDRFSAERPEGSISTLTIQRTEQRDSAMYRCASSLGLQGMATQYFGPGTRLTVL.

For this clone: With the read ending 3 residues before the CDR3 end, the germline J gene is used to fill in that end. The chain combines TRBV5-6 with TRBJ1-5, with D maybe TRBD1 (6 bases). With 2 bases removed from V and 7 bases from J, the gap between germline ends came to 16 bases. The germline CDR1 and CDR2 sequences are SGHDT and YYEEEE. The CDR3 consists of 15 residues. The CDR3 DNA, read in part, is TGTGCCAGCAGCTTAAACAGGGAAGGGAGGCAGCCC. Its protein is CASSLNREGRQP. The full CDR3 protein reads CASSLNREGRQPQHF. The full variable domain, its missing parts supplied by reference TRBV5-6 and TRBJ1-5, is DAGVTQSPTHLIKTRGQQVTLRCSPKSGHDTVSWYQQALGQGPQFIFQYYEEEERQRGNFPDRFSGHQFPNYSSELNVNALLLGDSALYLCASSLNREGRQPQHFGDGTRLSIL.

Worth noting for this clone: With the read ending 3 residues before the CDR3 end, the germline J gene is used to fill in that end. This chain joins TRBV7-2 and TRBJ2-3, with D unresolved. This CDR3 region has 12 residues. Germline V gives CDR1 SGHTA, CDR2 FQGNSA. The part of the CDR3 DNA that was read is TGTGCCAGCAGCTACTATCAAGAGACG. It translates to CASSYYQET. The entire CDR3 protein is CASSYYQETQYF.

In the case of this clone: Read sequence stops 3 residues before the CDR3 end, and the germline J gene provides the missing end. The chain recombines TRBV7-3 with TRBJ2-3; 7 bases fit TRBD1. The CDR3 is 14 amino acids. V was pared by 4 bases and J by 4 bases, with 5 bases of the junction left unmatched. The V gene's germline CDR1 is SGHTA and CDR2 FQGTGA. The DNA read from the CDR3 is TGTGCCAGCAGCTCGGGACAGAGGGCAGATACG. It yields the protein CASSSGQRADT. The entire CDR3 reads CASSSGQRADTQYF.